This T cell receptor (beta chain) was documented in a study of post-analysis software for immune sequencing data. Study information: Disease trajectories encompassed relapsing-remitting, secondary progressive and progressive-relapsing multiple sclerosis. General study results and limits: Controls' normalized Chao1 diversity significantly exceeded that of multiple sclerosis patients. With TRBV5-6, TRBV5-1 and TRBV20-1 included, several TRBV segments were more frequent in patients than in controls.

The CDR3 spans 17 residues. After removal of 7 bases from V and 5 bases from J, the junction contained 19 bases not matched to a gene. CDR1 and CDR2 from the germline V gene are SQVTM and ANQGSEA. A remark on this clonotype: Its antigen remains unknown.

Unique-molecular-identifier-tagged TCR beta cDNA libraries were used. From approximately 0.95 to 9.8 million T cells, 400,000 to 550,000 cDNA molecules were obtained. TCRdb recomputed calls from the PCR reads with MiXCR, one row per CDR3 protein. The sample carries about 540,000 distinct CDR3 sequences, 30% to 40% recorded once. J is TRBJ1-4 and V is TRBV29-1, with 7 bases aligning to TRBD1. The sample comprised blood. This receptor was identified in a girl aged 2-17 years with multiple sclerosis. The CDR3 sequence: CSAEGIQGKKGNEKLFF. The CDR3 DNA reads TGCAGCGCCGAGGGCATACAGGGGAAAAAGGGGAATGAAAAACTGTTTTTT.